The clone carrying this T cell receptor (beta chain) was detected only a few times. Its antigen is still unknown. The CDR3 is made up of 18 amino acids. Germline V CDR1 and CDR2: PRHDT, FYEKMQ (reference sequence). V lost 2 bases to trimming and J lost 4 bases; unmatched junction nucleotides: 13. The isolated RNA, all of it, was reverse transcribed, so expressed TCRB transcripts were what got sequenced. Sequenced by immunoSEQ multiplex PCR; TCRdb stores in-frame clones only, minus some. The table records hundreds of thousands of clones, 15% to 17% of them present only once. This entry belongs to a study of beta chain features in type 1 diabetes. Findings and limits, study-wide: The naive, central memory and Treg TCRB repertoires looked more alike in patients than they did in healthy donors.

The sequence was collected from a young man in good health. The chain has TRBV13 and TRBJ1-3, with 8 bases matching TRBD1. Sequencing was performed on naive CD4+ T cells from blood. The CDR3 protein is CASSLRPGTGEDGNTIYF. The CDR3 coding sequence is TGTGCCAGCAGCTTACGACCCGGGACAGGTGAAGACGGAAACACCATATATTTT.